This is a list of T cell receptor beta chains from one sample in a study of T cells in Graves' hyperthyroidism and ophthalmopathy. TCRdb processed the multiplex PCR reads anew with MiXCR; each CDR3 protein has one entry. The sample contains 300,000 to 400,000 distinct CDR3 sequences, roughly a fifth of which appear only once. Source material: blood. These receptors were obtained from a woman aged 45-65 years with Graves' hyperthyroidism. Both conserved end residues are part of each CDR3. D genes are given only for firm matches. A row's size may be missing; if present it is once, few, many or a size class.

v_call	d_call	clone_size	j_call	cdr3_nt	cdr3_aa
TRBV2	TRBD2	many	TRBJ2-5	TGTGCCAGCAGTGCTCTAGCGGGAGGGCCAGGAGAGACCCAGTACTTC	CASSALAGGPGETQYF
TRBV7-3	TRBD2	many	TRBJ2-3	TGTGCCAGCAGCTTTAGCGGGGGCCCAGATACGCAGTATTTT	CASSFSGGPDTQYF
TRBV5-1	.	many	TRBJ1-1	TGCGCCAGCAGCTTGGCCCGAGGAAACACTGAAGCTTTCTTT	CASSLARGNTEAFF
TRBV24-1	.	many	TRBJ2-5	TGTGCCACCAGTGATCCTCCCGGGTCCCAGTACTTC	CATSDPPGSQYF
TRBV28	TRBD1	many	TRBJ2-7	TGTGCCAGCAGGATCGGGACAGGGGACAACGAGCAGTACTTC	CASRIGTGDNEQYF
TRBV11-2	TRBD1	many	TRBJ2-1	TGTGCCAGCAGCGCGACAGGGACTGAGCAGTTCTTC	CASSATGTEQFF
TRBV10-3	TRBD1	many	TRBJ2-7	TGTGCCATCAGTGCAGACAGGGGGGCCTACGAGCAGTACTTC	CAISADRGAYEQYF
TRBV28	TRBD1	many	TRBJ1-6	TGTGCCAGCAGTCGCTACGGACAGGGAGGGAATTCACCCCTCCACTTT	CASSRYGQGGNSPLHF
TRBV20-1	.	few	TRBJ1-5	TGCAGTGCTAGGGATCCAGATCAGCCCCAGCATTTT	CSARDPDQPQHF
TRBV20-1	.	many	TRBJ1-1	TGCAGTGCTTCCGACAGGATGAACACTGAAGCTTTCTTT	CSASDRMNTEAFF
TRBV15	.	.	TRBJ1-1	TGTGCCACCAGCAGAGATTCGGGGTTTAGGACTGAAGCTTTCTTT	CATSRDSGFRTEAFF
TRBV18	TRBD2	many	TRBJ2-7	TGTGCCAGCTCACCGACTAGCGGGAGACACGAGCAGTACTTC	CASSPTSGRHEQYF
TRBV7-3	.	many	TRBJ2-7	TGTGCCAGCAGCTTAGGCGCAGGGCCGACCTACGAGCAGTACTTC	CASSLGAGPTYEQYF
TRBV18	.	.	TRBJ2-3	TGTGCCAGCTCACCCCGACGGAACACAGATACGCAGTATTTT	CASSPRRNTDTQYF
TRBV28	.	.	TRBJ2-6	TGTGCCAGCAGTTTATGGAGGGTCGGCTCTGGGGCCAACGTCCTGACTTTC	CASSLWRVGSGANVLTF
TRBV6-1	TRBD1	.	TRBJ2-7	TGTGCCAGCAGTGTCTCAGGGGGCGAATACTACGAGCAGTACTTC	CASSVSGGEYYEQYF
TRBV4-1	TRBD1	.	TRBJ2-7	TGCGCCAGCAGCCAAGGCCGGACAGGGGGCTGGGAGCAGTACTTC	CASSQGRTGGWEQYF
TRBV10-1	TRBD2	few	TRBJ2-3	TGCGCCAGCAGTGAGTGGCTAGCGGGAGGCACAGATACGCAGTATTTT	CASSEWLAGGTDTQYF
TRBV7-2	.	.	TRBJ2-7	TGTGCCAGCAGCTTAGGATGGACGGTCCCCTACGAGCAGTACTTC	CASSLGWTVPYEQYF
TRBV6-1	TRBD2	many	TRBJ2-5	TGTGCCGCTTCGACTAGCGGGGGGACAGAGACCCAGTACTTC	CAASTSGGTETQYF
TRBV27	.	.	TRBJ1-3	TGTGCCAGCAGAGAACTGTCTTCCGCTGGGAACACCATATATTTT	CASRELSSAGNTIYF
TRBV6-2/TRBV6-3	TRBD2	.	TRBJ2-3	TGTGTCTCAAGTAGCGGGAGGTTATTCGGTACGCAGTATTTT	CVSSSGRLFGTQYF
TRBV28	TRBD1	few	TRBJ1-3	TGTGCCAGCACCCGAGGGGGCTCATTCTCTGGAAACACCATATATTTT	CASTRGGSFSGNTIYF
TRBV7-9	.	.	TRBJ1-2	TGTGCCAGCAGCTTAGTATCGATAGCTAACTATGGCTACACCTTC	CASSLVSIANYGYTF
TRBV20-1	TRBD1	.	TRBJ1-5	TGCAGTGCAAAAACCCGACAGGGGGCCGGCAATCAGCCCCAGCATTTT	CSAKTRQGAGNQPQHF
TRBV12-3/TRBV12-4	TRBD2	few	TRBJ2-3	TGTGCCAGCAGTTCCGGACTAGCGGGGGCCGCAGATACGCAGTATTTT	CASSSGLAGAADTQYF
TRBV6-6	TRBD1	.	TRBJ2-2	TGTGCCAGCAGTTACCCTCCGGACAGGGGGGCCGGGGAGCTGTTTTTT	CASSYPPDRGAGELFF
TRBV11-2	.	many	TRBJ1-1	TGTGCCAGCAGCTTATTTCCGAGGACTGAAGCTTTCTTT	CASSLFPRTEAFF